This TCR beta chain was found in a study of T-cell memory formation after mild COVID-19. Study-level findings and limits: Pre-infection memory carried some responding clones, suggesting that cross-reactive memory joined.

TCRdb re-derived calls from the 5' RACE reads in MiXCR, one entry per CDR3 protein. The sample yields fewer than 400,000 distinct CDR3 sequences, roughly 15% seen once. Of note for this clonotype: The antigen remains undetermined.

This TCR was sampled from a man between 18 and 29 years old who had mild COVID-19 (a few samples of this study predate the infection). Cell type and time point are not known. Source material: PBMCs or a T cell subset sorted from them (not recorded which).

In nucleotides, the CDR3 is TGCGCCAGCAGTGACCGGGACGATGACACTGAAGCTTTCTTT. Its protein is CASSDRDDDTEAFF. The rearrangement uses TRBV10-2 and TRBJ1-1; D is perhaps TRBD1 (5 bases). V was trimmed by 3 bases and J by 3 bases, leaving 11 bases between them. The CDR3 spans 14 residues. CDR1 is WSHSY and CDR2 is SAAADI in the germline V gene.